The 15 T cell receptor beta chains below were found in one sample sequenced in a study of blood T cell repertoires in COVID-19. The repertoire was sequenced with immunoSEQ multiplex PCR; TCRdb's copy has only in-frame clones and lacks some. The table records roughly 110,000 clones, about 64% of them present only once. Sequenced material: peripheral blood. Source of these receptors: a human donor with acute or convalescent COVID-19. The donor label of this sample is uncertain.

This clone was recorded a few times. This chain's CDR3 is CASSPTGFSGANVLTF. CDR3 coding DNA: TGTGCCAGCAGCCCAACAGGGTTCTCTGGGGCCAACGTCCTGACTTTC. V gene TRBV9 combines with J gene TRBJ2-6; D might be TRBD1 (6 bases). This CDR3 comprises 16 residues. Germline values: CDR1 SGDLS, CDR2 YYNGEE. V lost 4 bases to trimming and J lost 0 bases, with 11 bases between them.

The chain carries TRBV5-1 and TRBJ1-1; possibly TRBD1 for D (5 bases). Germline V gene sequence: CDR1 SGHRS, CDR2 YFSETQ. Trimming shortened V by 0 bases and J by 6 bases, and 18 bases separated the two germline ends. The CDR3 is 16 residues long. CDR3 in amino acids: CASSLAVGAPGAEAFF. CDR3 nucleotide sequence: TGCGCCAGCAGCTTGGCCGTCGGGGCCCCGGGGGCTGAAGCTTTCTTT.

The chain uses TRBV23-1 and TRBJ2-7; D gene unclear. TRBV23-1 is sorted into the ORF group, with uncertain function. Trimming cost V 2 bases and J 7 bases, with 18 bases left between them. The CDR3 extends over 15 amino acids. CDR3 in DNA: TGCGCCAGCAGTCAAGAAACCACAGACGGTCGTGAGCAGTACGTC. This sequence encodes CASSQETTDGREQYV.

The chain employs TRBV27 and TRBJ2-5; D perhaps matches TRBD1 (5 bases). This CDR3 spans 14 amino acids. Germline CDR1 reads MNHEY; CDR2 reads SMNVEV (reference sequence). V was trimmed by 5 bases and J by 5 bases, leaving 15 bases between them. The CDR3 DNA follows: TGTGCCAGCAGTCTCTCAGGGATTCGGGAGACCCAGTACTTC. Its protein is CASSLSGIRETQYF.

The J gene is TRBJ2-6, the V gene TRBV27; 13 bases match TRBD2. Germline V gene data show CDR1 as MNHEY and CDR2 as SMNVEV (reference sequence). This CDR3 contains 18 residues. Losses at the gene ends were 6 bases for V and 2 bases for J; bases not matched to a gene: 7. CDR3 sequence reads: CASSYTSGGAAGANVLTF. CDR3 bases: TGTGCCAGCAGCTATACTAGCGGGGGGGCGGCTGGGGCCAACGTCCTGACTTTC.

The chain combines TRBV28 with TRBJ2-2, with D unclear. Germline CDR1 MDHEN, CDR2 SYDVKM. V lost 6 bases, J lost 2 bases, and 16 bases lay in between. This CDR3 has 16 residues. As DNA, the CDR3 is TGTGCCAGCAGCCCCTGGTCCGCCGGTAACACCGGGGAGCTGTTTTTT. The encoded protein is CASSPWSAGNTGELFF.

The chain is built from TRBV29-1 and TRBJ1-1; D is unclear. V was pared by 5 bases and J by 2 bases, with 6 bases between. The CDR3 sequence is 11 residues long. Germline V gene data show CDR1 as SQVTM and CDR2 as ANQGSEA. CDR3 DNA sequence: TGCAGCGTTATCCTCAACACTGAAGCTTTCTTT. Residues: CSVILNTEAFF.

This chain links TRBV2 with TRBJ1-1; no firm D call. Between the trimmed V and J ends, which lost 3 bases and 4 bases, there was a span of 12 bases. The CDR3 runs 14 residues. Germline V gene sequence: CDR1 SNHLY, CDR2 FYNNEI. The chain's CDR3 is CASSDPGSGTEAFF. DNA for the CDR3: TGTGCCAGCAGTGATCCGGGGTCGGGCACTGAAGCTTTCTTT.

The genes are TRBV7-8 and TRBJ1-1; D call uncertain. Looked up from germline, CDR1 is SGHVS and CDR2 is FQNEAQ. CDR3 length equals 14 residues. V dropped 6 bases and J dropped 3 bases, with 14 bases sitting between them. The CDR3 sequence is CASRLNSGHTEAFF. The CDR3 DNA is TGTGCCAGCAGGCTAAACAGTGGCCACACTGAAGCTTTCTTT.

The V and J genes are TRBV7-3 and TRBJ2-1, with no clear D. The V and J ends lost 1 base and 9 bases respectively, with 16 bases between them. CDR3 length: 15 amino acids. Looked up from germline, CDR1 is SGHTA and CDR2 is FQGTGA. The CDR3 nucleotides read TGTGCCAGCAGCTTAAGAGGTCTAGGAGTAGGTGAGCAGTTCTTC. It translates to CASSLRGLGVGEQFF.

The rearrangement joins TRBV12-3 or TRBV12-4 to TRBJ2-7; no firm D call. Deletions cut 11 bases from V and 3 bases from J, with 17 bases between. CDR3 length: 13 amino acids. The CDR3 nucleotides read TGTGCCCAGTATCGACACCCTCGCTACGAGCAGTACGTC. It translates to CAQYRHPRYEQYV.

The chain is built from TRBV19 and TRBJ1-5, with TRBD1 as a possible D gene (6 bases). V dropped 6 bases and J dropped 4 bases, with 16 bases sitting between them. CDR3 size: 15 residues. From germline, CDR1 is LNHDA and CDR2 SQIVND (reference sequence). The CDR3 loop reads CASSFLQQGNQPQHF. The CDR3 DNA follows: TGTGCCAGTAGCTTCTTACAACAGGGTAATCAGCCCCAGCATTTT.

V and J are TRBV7-8 and TRBJ1-2, with 7 bases lining up with TRBD1. The CDR3 length is 16 residues. The germline CDR1 and CDR2 sequences are SGHVS and FQNEAQ. V shed 0 bases, J shed 4 bases, and the junction held 8 bases outside the gene matches. The CDR3 protein is CASSLAVEGASYGYTF. CDR3 coding DNA: TGTGCCAGCAGCTTAGCGGTTGAGGGGGCCTCCTATGGCTACACCTTC.

DNA for the CDR3: TGTGCCATCAGTGAGTCGTGGCAGTACTATGGCTACACCTTC. Translation: CAISESWQYYGYTF. The genes are TRBV10-3 and TRBJ1-2; D gene unclear. V dropped 0 bases and J dropped 3 bases, with 8 bases sitting between them. The germline gives CDR1 ENHRY, CDR2 SYGVKD. This CDR3 spans 14 amino acids.

The chain carries TRBV7-3 and TRBJ2-3, with a possible D match to TRBD1 (5 bases). The CDR3 sequence is 13 residues long. Trimming took 5 bases from V and 6 from J, leaving 12 bases between them. Germline V gives CDR1 SGHTA, CDR2 FQGTGA. CDR3 coding DNA: TGTGCCAGCAGCCAAGGGGCGGACGATACGCAGTATTTT. It specifies CASSQGADDTQYF.